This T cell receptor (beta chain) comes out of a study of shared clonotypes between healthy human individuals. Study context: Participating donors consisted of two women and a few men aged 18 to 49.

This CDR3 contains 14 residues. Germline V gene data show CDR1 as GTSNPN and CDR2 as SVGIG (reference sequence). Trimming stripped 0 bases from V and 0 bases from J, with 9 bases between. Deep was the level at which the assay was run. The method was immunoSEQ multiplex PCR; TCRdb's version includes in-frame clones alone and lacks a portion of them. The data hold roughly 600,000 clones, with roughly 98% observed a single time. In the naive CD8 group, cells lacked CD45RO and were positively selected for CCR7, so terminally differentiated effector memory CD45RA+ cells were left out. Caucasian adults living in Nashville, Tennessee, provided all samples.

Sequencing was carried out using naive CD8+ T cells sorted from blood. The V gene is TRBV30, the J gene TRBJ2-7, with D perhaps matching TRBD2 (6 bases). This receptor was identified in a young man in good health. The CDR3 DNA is TGTGCCTGGAGTGTTGCGGGGAGCTCCTACGAGCAGTACTTC. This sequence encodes CAWSVAGSSYEQYF. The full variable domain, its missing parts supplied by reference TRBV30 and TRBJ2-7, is SQTIHQWPATLVQPVGSPLSLECTVEGTSNPNLYWYRQAAGRGLQLLFYSVGIGQISSEVPQNLSASRPQDRQFILSSKKLLLSDSGFYLCAWSVAGSSYEQYFGPGTRLTVT.